Listed below are T cell receptor beta chains from one sample, sequenced in a study of graft-versus-host responses after intestinal transplantation. Their specific antigens are unknown. Method: immunoSEQ multiplex PCR; TCRdb's copy keeps in-frame clones and lacks some. Of roughly 39,000 clones listed, roughly 96% were seen once; the top ten hold about 0.22%. The sequenced sample was unstimulated CD8+ T cells sorted from spleen or lymph node cells, obtained before transplant. Source of these receptors: a human donor who was the organ donor for an intestinal transplant. The CDR3 runs from the conserved cysteine through the conserved F or W. The D gene is left open where the match is weak. Not every row has a clone size; where given, it reads once, few, many or a size class.

clone_size: NA
j_call: TRBJ1-1
v_call: TRBV4-3
d_call: NA
cdr3_nt: TGCGCCAGCAGCCAAGACTACAGCCACACCCGAGCTTTCTTT
cdr3_aa: CASSQDYSHTRAFF

clone_size: NA
j_call: TRBJ2-7
v_call: TRBV29-1
d_call: TRBD1
cdr3_nt: TGCAGCGTTGAAGATCGGGACAGGGGCTACGAGCAGTACTTC
cdr3_aa: CSVEDRDRGYEQYF

clone_size: NA
j_call: TRBJ2-3
v_call: TRBV11-1
d_call: NA
cdr3_nt: TGTGCCAGCAGCTTAGAAGTTTCTGGGAACACAGATACGCAGTATTTT
cdr3_aa: CASSLEVSGNTDTQYF

clone_size: NA
j_call: TRBJ2-2
v_call: TRBV7-3
d_call: NA
cdr3_nt: TGTGCCAGCAGTCTTTATGGTAACGCGAACACCGGGGAGCTGTTTTTT
cdr3_aa: CASSLYGNANTGELFF

clone_size: few
j_call: TRBJ2-7
v_call: TRBV7-9
d_call: TRBD1
cdr3_nt: TGTGCCAGCAGCTTAGGGACAGGCTACGAGCAGTACTTC
cdr3_aa: CASSLGTGYEQYF

clone_size: NA
j_call: TRBJ1-1
v_call: TRBV13
d_call: NA
cdr3_nt: TGTGCCAGCAGCGCTACGTATGGCACTGAAGCTTTCTTT
cdr3_aa: CASSATYGTEAFF

clone_size: NA
j_call: TRBJ2-5
v_call: TRBV29-1
d_call: NA
cdr3_nt: TGCAGCGTTGAAGATGCCCCATTCCAAGAGACCCAGTACTTC
cdr3_aa: CSVEDAPFQETQYF

clone_size: NA
j_call: TRBJ1-2
v_call: TRBV6-5
d_call: TRBD1
cdr3_nt: TGTGCCAGCAGTCGACCATGGGACAGCTTTTATGGCTACACCTTC
cdr3_aa: CASSRPWDSFYGYTF

clone_size: NA
j_call: TRBJ1-5
v_call: TRBV10-1
d_call: TRBD1
cdr3_nt: TGCGCCAGCAGTGCGGACAGGGGAGGGAATCAGCCCCAGCATTTT
cdr3_aa: CASSADRGGNQPQHF

clone_size: NA
j_call: TRBJ1-4
v_call: TRBV25-1
d_call: NA
cdr3_nt: TGTGCCAGCAGTGAAGGGGGACCGCTGTCAAATAATGAAAAACTGTTTTTT
cdr3_aa: CASSEGGPLSNNEKLFF

clone_size: NA
j_call: TRBJ2-5
v_call: TRBV18
d_call: NA
cdr3_nt: TGTGCCAGCTCCCAAACCTCTAGCGAAGAGACCCAGTACTTC
cdr3_aa: CASSQTSSEETQYF

clone_size: NA
j_call: TRBJ1-4
v_call: TRBV9
d_call: NA
cdr3_nt: TGTGCCAGCAGTGGCAGCGGGCTATATAATGAAAAACTGTTTTTT
cdr3_aa: CASSGSGLYNEKLFF

clone_size: NA
j_call: TRBJ1-1
v_call: TRBV2
d_call: NA
cdr3_nt: TGTGCCAGCAGTCTGGGGCCTGAAGCTTTCTTT
cdr3_aa: CASSLGPEAFF

clone_size: NA
j_call: TRBJ1-1
v_call: TRBV10-3
d_call: TRBD1
cdr3_nt: TGTGCCATCAGATCCGGGACAGAGAACACTGAAGCTTTCTTT
cdr3_aa: CAIRSGTENTEAFF

clone_size: NA
j_call: TRBJ2-1
v_call: TRBV11-2
d_call: NA
cdr3_nt: TGTGCCAGCAGCTTTATCGGGGGGCCAAACAATGAGCAGTTCTTC
cdr3_aa: CASSFIGGPNNEQFF

clone_size: once
j_call: TRBJ2-2
v_call: TRBV19
d_call: NA
cdr3_nt: TGTGCCAGTAGTTCAGACAGCGCAGTAGACACCGGGGAGCTGTTTTTT
cdr3_aa: CASSSDSAVDTGELFF

clone_size: NA
j_call: TRBJ2-2
v_call: TRBV7-9
d_call: TRBD2
cdr3_nt: TGTGCCAGCCCCGAGGTGGGGCCCGGGACTAGCGACACCGGGGAGCTGTTTTTT
cdr3_aa: CASPEVGPGTSDTGELFF

clone_size: NA
j_call: TRBJ1-2
v_call: TRBV4-3
d_call: TRBD1
cdr3_nt: TGCGCCAGCAGCCACCACCGGGACAGGGGGCTAGAAGGCTACACCTTC
cdr3_aa: CASSHHRDRGLEGYTF

clone_size: NA
j_call: TRBJ2-6
v_call: TRBV5-6
d_call: NA
cdr3_nt: TGTGCCAGCAGCTTGCCGCGCTCTGGGGCCAACGTCCTGACTTTC
cdr3_aa: CASSLPRSGANVLTF

clone_size: NA
j_call: TRBJ2-7
v_call: TRBV29-1
d_call: NA
cdr3_nt: TGCAGCGTTGAAGGATTGACTCACTACGAGCAGTACTTC
cdr3_aa: CSVEGLTHYEQYF

clone_size: NA
j_call: TRBJ2-1
v_call: TRBV13
d_call: TRBD2
cdr3_nt: TGTGCCAGCAGCTTAGGGCTAGCGGGGGGGCCAGGTGAGCAGTTCTTC
cdr3_aa: CASSLGLAGGPGEQFF

clone_size: once
j_call: TRBJ2-5
v_call: TRBV7-9
d_call: NA
cdr3_nt: TGTGCCAGCAGCGGACCGGGACTCGGTAGGGAGACCCAGTACTTC
cdr3_aa: CASSGPGLGRETQYF

clone_size: once
j_call: TRBJ2-7
v_call: TRBV6-1
d_call: TRBD1
cdr3_nt: TGTGCCAGCCACCACAGGGGGCCCTACGAGCAGTACTTC
cdr3_aa: CASHHRGPYEQYF

clone_size: NA
j_call: TRBJ2-7
v_call: TRBV29-1
d_call: TRBD1
cdr3_nt: TGCAGCGTTGACCTAGACAGGGAACACGAGCAGTACTTC
cdr3_aa: CSVDLDREHEQYF

clone_size: NA
j_call: TRBJ2-3
v_call: TRBV4-2
d_call: NA
cdr3_nt: TGTGCCAGCAGCCAAGATCCGGGGTCAGGAGATACGCAGTATTTT
cdr3_aa: CASSQDPGSGDTQYF

clone_size: NA
j_call: TRBJ2-3
v_call: TRBV4-3
d_call: NA
cdr3_nt: TGCGCCAGCAGCCAAGATAGGGGGGCTAGCACAGATACGCAGTATTTT
cdr3_aa: CASSQDRGASTDTQYF

clone_size: NA
j_call: TRBJ2-3
v_call: TRBV2
d_call: TRBD2
cdr3_nt: TGTGCCAGCAGGGGACTAGCCTCCACAGATACGCAGTATTTT
cdr3_aa: CASRGLASTDTQYF

clone_size: NA
j_call: TRBJ2-1
v_call: TRBV5-1
d_call: TRBD2
cdr3_nt: TGCGCCAGCAGCTTGGCGGGGCTAGCGGGGGAATCCTACAATGAGCAGTTCTTC
cdr3_aa: CASSLAGLAGESYNEQFF

clone_size: NA
j_call: TRBJ2-5
v_call: TRBV7-8
d_call: NA
cdr3_nt: TGTGCCAGCAGCTTAGGGGTGGGTCCACCCCAAGAGACCCAGTACTTC
cdr3_aa: CASSLGVGPPQETQYF

clone_size: NA
j_call: TRBJ2-6
v_call: TRBV28
d_call: NA
cdr3_nt: TGTGCCAGCAGTTTTTCTGGGGAAAGCTCTGGGGCCAACGTCCTGACTTTC
cdr3_aa: CASSFSGESSGANVLTF

clone_size: NA
j_call: TRBJ1-1
v_call: TRBV27
d_call: NA
cdr3_nt: TGTGCCAGCAGATATCATGAGGGGGACACTGAAGCTTTCTTT
cdr3_aa: CASRYHEGDTEAFF

clone_size: NA
j_call: TRBJ2-7
v_call: TRBV6-6
d_call: NA
cdr3_nt: TGTGCCAGCAGTTACCCCAGACAGCTCACCTACGAGCAGTACTTC
cdr3_aa: CASSYPRQLTYEQYF

clone_size: NA
j_call: TRBJ2-7
v_call: TRBV2
d_call: TRBD1
cdr3_nt: TGTGCCAGCAGTGAGCCAGAGGACAGGCCCTCTTACGAGCAGTACTTC
cdr3_aa: CASSEPEDRPSYEQYF

clone_size: NA
j_call: TRBJ2-7
v_call: TRBV4-3
d_call: NA
cdr3_nt: TGCGCCAGCAGCCAAGGACTAGCCTACGAGCAGTACTTC
cdr3_aa: CASSQGLAYEQYF

clone_size: NA
j_call: TRBJ1-5
v_call: TRBV6-5
d_call: NA
cdr3_nt: TGTGCCAGCAGTCCACAGGGTTATAGCAATCAGCCCCAGCATTTT
cdr3_aa: CASSPQGYSNQPQHF

clone_size: NA
j_call: TRBJ2-7
v_call: TRBV4-2
d_call: TRBD2
cdr3_nt: TGTGCCAGCAGCCACGGGACTAGCGGGGGCGCGCTAGGGTACGAGCAGTACTTC
cdr3_aa: CASSHGTSGGALGYEQYF

clone_size: once
j_call: TRBJ2-3
v_call: TRBV7-8
d_call: NA
cdr3_nt: TGTGCCAGCAGCTTAGGTCGACACCTAAGCACAGATACGCAGTATTTT
cdr3_aa: CASSLGRHLSTDTQYF

clone_size: NA
j_call: TRBJ1-2
v_call: TRBV5-5
d_call: TRBD1
cdr3_nt: TGTGCCAGCAGCCCATGGACAGGGGGCGCAAGCTATGGCTACACCTTC
cdr3_aa: CASSPWTGGASYGYTF

clone_size: NA
j_call: TRBJ2-1
v_call: TRBV4-3
d_call: NA
cdr3_nt: TGCGCCAGCAGCCAAGATATCGCTACAGGTAGCTACAATGAGCAGTTCTTC
cdr3_aa: CASSQDIATGSYNEQFF

clone_size: NA
j_call: TRBJ2-3
v_call: TRBV5-1
d_call: NA
cdr3_nt: TGCGCCAGCAGGACTAGCACAGATACGCAGTATTTT
cdr3_aa: CASRTSTDTQYF